This T cell receptor beta chain is from a study of T-cell reconstitution after alpha-beta-depleted transplantation in children. The CDR3 is 17 amino acids. V shed 1 base and J shed 0 bases, with 12 bases lying between them. CDR1 is KGHSH and CDR2 is LQKENI in the germline V gene. Study observations and caveats: After one year, T-cell counts and TCRbeta diversity mostly came from new T cells. At day 60, the high TCRbeta diversity found in some patients originated from recipient T cells and thymic progenitors that had survived. About two months after transplant, alpha-beta T cells reportedly came from several hundred expanded graft clones.

Library preparation (for TCRbeta) was performed with unique molecular identifiers. One entry per CDR3 protein results from TCRdb running MiXCR on the PCR reads. The table lists about 580,000 distinct CDR3 sequences, around 23% of them singletons, with 11% to 15% in the top ten. This clonotype came up a few times. Antigen unknown. This chain connects TRBV18 to TRBJ2-2; D not resolved. This material consisted of PBMCs, mostly from graft donor cells, taken 360 days after TCRalphabeta/CD19-depleted stem cell transplant. The clonotype was recovered from a boy in the first two years of life who had a stem cell transplant for acute myeloid leukemia, so the T cells may come from the graft donor. The CDR3 spells CASSPRVQQPNTGELFF. CDR3 coding DNA: TGTGCCAGCTCACCACGAGTACAGCAACCGAACACCGGGGAGCTGTTTTTT. Full variable domain (remainder filled in from reference TRBV18 and TRBJ2-2): NAGVMQNPRHLVRRRGQEARLRCSPMKGHSHVYWYRQLPEEGLKFMVYLQKENIIDESGMPKERFSAEFPKEGPSILRIQQVVRGDSAAYFCASSPRVQQPNTGELFFGEGSRLTVL.